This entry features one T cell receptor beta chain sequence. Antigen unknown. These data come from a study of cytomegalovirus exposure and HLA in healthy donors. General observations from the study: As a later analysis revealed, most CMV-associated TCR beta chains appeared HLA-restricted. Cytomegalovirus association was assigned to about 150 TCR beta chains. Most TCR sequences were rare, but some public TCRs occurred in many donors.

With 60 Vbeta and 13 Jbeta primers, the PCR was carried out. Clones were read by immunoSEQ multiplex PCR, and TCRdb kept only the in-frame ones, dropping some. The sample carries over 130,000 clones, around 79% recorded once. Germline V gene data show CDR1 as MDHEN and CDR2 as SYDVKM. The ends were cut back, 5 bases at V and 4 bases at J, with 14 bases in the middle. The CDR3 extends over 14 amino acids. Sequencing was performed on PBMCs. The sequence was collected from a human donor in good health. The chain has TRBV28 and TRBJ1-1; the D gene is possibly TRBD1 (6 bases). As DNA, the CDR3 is TGTGCCAGCAGTCACCGAACGGACAGCACTGAAGCTTTCTTT. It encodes CASSHRTDSTEAFF. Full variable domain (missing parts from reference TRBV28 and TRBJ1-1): DVKVTQSSRYLVKRTGEKVFLECVQDMDHENMFWYRQDPGLGLRLIYFSYDVKMKEKGDIPEGYSVSREKKERFSLILESASTNQTSMYLCASSHRTDSTEAFFGQGTRLTVV.